One and the same sample provided the 2 T cell receptor beta chains below, sequenced in a study of response to subunit inactivated influenza vaccine. Via MiXCR, TCRdb re-called the RT-PCR reads, giving one row per CDR3 protein. The data hold 300,000 to 350,000 distinct CDR3 sequences, with roughly 20% observed a single time. Sequences were derived from PBMCs from blood, sampled approximately 22 months after vaccination. Receptors were obtained from a man in his fifties or sixties who received an inactivated influenza vaccine.

This clonotype has just a few counts. V and J are TRBV11-1 and TRBJ2-1, with a tentative D call TRBD2 (6 bases). V shed 5 bases and J shed 2 bases, with 22 bases lying between them. The germline V gene encodes CDR1 SGHAT and CDR2 FQDESV (reference sequence). The CDR3 totals 18 residues. CDR3 sequence reads: CASSPPGDWSSTYNEQFF. The CDR3 DNA reads as TGTGCCAGCAGCCCTCCTGGGGACTGGTCCTCTACCTACAATGAGCAGTTCTTC.

Only a few counts were recorded for this clonotype. The chain uses TRBV5-1 and TRBJ1-6, with D hard to call. V was trimmed by 4 bases and J by 5 bases, leaving 13 bases between them. Germline loops: CDR1 SGHRS, CDR2 YFSETQ. CDR3 length equals 15 residues. The CDR3 bases are TGCGCCAGCAGCGTCCTGACGGCAGATAATTCACCCCTCCACTTT. It yields the protein CASSVLTADNSPLHF.